The 24 T cell receptor beta chains below all came from one sample that was sequenced in a study of blood T cell repertoires in COVID-19. The table came from immunoSEQ multiplex PCR; TCRdb's copy has only in-frame clones and leaves some out. This sample has 200,000 to 250,000 clones, with around nine tenths found just once. The specimen sequenced was peripheral blood. These receptors came from a man younger than 35 with active or convalescent COVID-19.

This clone came up once. The chain links TRBV10-3 to TRBJ2-7, with D possibly being TRBD1 (6 bases). CDR3 length equals 16 residues. Germline assignment: CDR1 ENHRY and CDR2 SYGVKD. V was pared by 6 bases and J by 0 bases, with 18 bases between. The CDR3 region has the DNA TGTGCCATCAGCCCGACAGGTTCCAGGAGCTCCTACGAGCAGTACTTC. It is translated as CAISPTGSRSSYEQYF.

This clone showed up just a few times. As DNA, the CDR3 is TGTGCCTGGAAGAGCGGGACGAACACCGGGGAGCTGTTTTTT. Its protein is CAWKSGTNTGELFF. V usage is TRBV30 and J usage is TRBJ2-2, with 7 bases fitting TRBD2. This CDR3 comprises 14 residues. Germline V lookup: CDR1 GTSNPN, CDR2 SVGIG (reference sequence). The V segment lost 4 bases and the J segment 0 bases; nucleotides outside the gene matches: 2.

This chain links TRBV7-2 with TRBJ2-1; 9 bases map to TRBD1. V trimming: 7 bases; J trimming: 3 bases; junction bases outside the gene matches: 10. CDR3 length equals 16 residues. CDR1 SGHTA and CDR2 FQGNSA come from the germline V gene. The CDR3 sequence: CASNPPPGQGYNEQFF. As DNA, the CDR3 is TGTGCCAGCAACCCCCCGCCGGGACAGGGCTACAATGAGCAGTTCTTC.

On this clone: The same CDR3 also results from other DNA sequences found in this sample. CDR3 sequence reads: CASSTTGSGSYEQYF. DNA for the CDR3: TGTGCCAGCAGTACGACAGGGAGCGGCTCCTACGAGCAGTACTTC. The J gene is TRBJ2-7, the V gene TRBV6-5; 7 nucleotides match TRBD1. The V gene's germline CDR1 is MNHEY and CDR2 SVGAGI. V dropped 5 bases and J dropped 0; count of bases not matched to a gene: 7. CDR3 size: 15 residues.

The V and J genes are TRBV2 and TRBJ2-3, with TRBD2 matching 13 bases. This CDR3 contains 15 residues. After removal of 6 bases from V and 2 bases from J, the junction contained 2 bases not matched to a gene. The germline V gene encodes CDR1 SNHLY and CDR2 FYNNEI. CDR3 nucleotide sequence: TGTGCCAGCAGCGGACTAGCGGGAGTCACAGATACGCAGTATTTT. Protein product: CASSGLAGVTDTQYF.

This chain connects TRBV5-4 to TRBJ2-7; D might be TRBD2 (5 bases). Trimming took 3 bases from V and 0 from J, leaving 13 bases between them. From germline, CDR1 is SGHNT and CDR2 YYREEE (reference sequence). This CDR3 contains 15 residues. The CDR3 is CASSWAPGSSYEQYF. The CDR3 nucleotides read TGTGCCAGCAGCTGGGCCCCTGGGAGCTCCTACGAGCAGTACTTC.

This clone was observed once. The rearrangement joins TRBV7-9 to TRBJ1-4, with D tentatively TRBD1 (5 bases). The length of the CDR3 is 16 residues. CDR1 is SEHNR, CDR2 FQNEAQ, per germline (reference sequence). The germline V and J ends were trimmed by 0 bases and 6 bases, with 14 bases remaining between them. The CDR3 sequence: CASSLAGGTKYEKLFF. The CDR3 DNA sequence: TGTGCCAGCAGCTTAGCTGGGGGGACTAAGTATGAAAAACTGTTTTTT.

The chain combines TRBV3-1 (or the pseudogene TRBV3-2) with TRBJ2-1; TRBD2 is a possible D gene (5 bases). Trimming stripped 0 bases from V and 6 bases from J, with 18 bases between. This CDR3 is 17 amino acids long. Germline loops: CDR1 LGHDT, CDR2 YNNKEL (reference sequence). CDR3 amino acids: CASSQDTLAEDGNEQFF. The CDR3 DNA follows: TGTGCCAGCAGCCAAGATACGTTGGCGGAGGACGGCAATGAGCAGTTCTTC.

The DNA for the CDR3 is TGTGCCAGCAGCCCCCGTCGGGAGAGCTCCTACAATGAGCAGTTCTTC. Residues: CASSPRRESSYNEQFF. The V gene is TRBV9, the J gene TRBJ2-1; tentative D call: TRBD2 (6 bases). V was clipped by 4 bases and J by 0 bases, with 14 bases between them. There are 16 residues in the CDR3. Per the germline V gene, CDR1 is SGDLS and CDR2 is YYNGEE.

This sequence joins TRBV27 and TRBJ2-7; TRBD1 matches 9 bases. Germline assignment: CDR1 MNHEY and CDR2 SMNVEV (reference sequence). J was trimmed by 3 bases and V by 5 bases; bases with no gene match: 5. The CDR3 runs 14 residues. CDR3 loop: CASSPSDRGYEQYF. The CDR3, as DNA: TGTGCCAGCAGTCCCTCGGACAGGGGCTACGAGCAGTACTTC.

This clone was detected only a few times. The chain has TRBV11-2 and TRBJ1-4; 8 bases map to TRBD1. The ends lost 5 bases at V and 5 bases at J; junction bases unmatched: 10. Looked up from germline, CDR1 is SGHAT and CDR2 is FQNNGV. This CDR3 region has 16 residues. CDR3 sequence reads: CASSPGPGTGNEKLFF. The CDR3 DNA follows: TGTGCCAGCAGCCCTGGGCCCGGGACAGGAAATGAAAAACTGTTTTTT.

The chain combines TRBV4-1 with TRBJ2-5; unclear D gene. The CDR3 is 13 residues long. Germline lookup yields CDR1 MGHRA and CDR2 YSYEKL. The V gene lost 1 base and the J gene lost 5 bases, with 8 bases spanning the gap. The CDR3 bases are TGCGCCAGCAGCCAAGTTTCCTATGAGACCCAGTACTTC. It is translated as CASSQVSYETQYF.

The chain combines TRBV3-1 (or the pseudogene TRBV3-2) with TRBJ2-3; TRBD2 matches at 9 bases. The J segment lost 4 bases and the V segment lost 6 bases, leaving 14 bases of the junction unmatched. This CDR3 has 17 residues. Germline CDR1 and CDR2: LGHDT and YNNKEL (reference sequence). The CDR3 loop reads CASSRNPGTSSPDTQYF. The CDR3, as DNA: TGTGCCAGCAGTCGAAACCCCGGGACTAGCTCCCCAGATACGCAGTATTTT.

J is TRBJ2-2 and V is TRBV9; D is perhaps TRBD2 (5 bases). V was pared by 2 bases and J by 2 bases, with 13 bases between. Germline assignment: CDR1 SGDLS and CDR2 YYNGEE. CDR3 length: 16 residues. CDR3 sequence reads: CASSVPGLSNTGELFF. In DNA, the CDR3 is TGTGCCAGCAGCGTTCCCGGACTGTCAAACACCGGGGAGCTGTTTTTT. Variable domain in full (rest from reference TRBV9 and TRBJ2-2): DSGVTQTPKHLITATGQRVTLRCSPRSGDLSVYWYQQSLDQGLQFLIQYYNGEERAKGNILERFSAQQFPDLHSELNLSSLELGDSALYFCASSVPGLSNTGELFFGEGSRLTVL.

The rearrangement uses TRBV12-3 or TRBV12-4 and TRBJ2-6; no firm D call. Trimming removed 5 bases from V and 8 bases from J, with 7 bases in between. There are 12 residues in the CDR3. The DNA of the CDR3 is TGTGCCAGCAGTCCGCGTCCCAACGTCCTGACTTTC. Translating gives CASSPRPNVLTF.

J is TRBJ2-1 and V is TRBV12-3 or TRBV12-4, with 7 bases identical to TRBD2. J lost 9 bases, V lost 8 bases, and 7 bases had no gene match. The CDR3 is 12 residues long. CDR3 bases: TGTGCCAGCCAAAGCGGGACGGTTGAGCAGTTCTTC. Translating gives CASQSGTVEQFF.

V is TRBV4-3 and J is TRBJ2-7; 7 bases map to TRBD2. Germline trimming cut 4 bases from V and 0 bases from J; bases unmatched to any gene: 6. This CDR3 contains 15 residues. Germline V gives CDR1 LGHNA, CDR2 YSLEER. Here the CDR3 reads CASSPGLGSSYEQYF. CDR3 sequence (DNA): TGCGCCAGCAGCCCCGGACTAGGAAGCTCCTACGAGCAGTACTTC.

The chain is built from TRBV6-1 and TRBJ2-7; TRBD2 matches 8 bases. V trimming: 2 bases; J trimming: 2 bases; junction bases outside the gene matches: 11. The CDR3 sequence is 17 residues long. From germline, CDR1 is MNHNS and CDR2 SASEGT. The CDR3 DNA follows: TGTGCCAGCAGTGAATCTGTCAGAACGGGAGGGCCCTACGAGCAGTACTTC. As protein: CASSESVRTGGPYEQYF.

The V call is TRBV5-1, the J call TRBJ2-1; TRBD2 matches at 8 bases. This CDR3 has 15 residues. The germline V gene has CDR1 SGHRS and CDR2 YFSETQ. Trimming removed 2 bases from V and 3 bases from J; junction bases left unmatched: 4. CDR3 sequence (DNA): TGCGCCAGCAGCTTAGGGACTAGTGGCTACAATGAGCAGTTCTTC. This gives the protein CASSLGTSGYNEQFF.

The chain recombines TRBV11-3 with TRBJ2-1; TRBD1 might be the D (7 bases). The CDR3 consists of 18 residues. Germline V gives CDR1 SGHNT, CDR2 YENEEA. V lost 1 base and J lost 5, with 21 bases in between. The CDR3 DNA follows: TGTGCCAGCAGCTTAGTCGGTATCCCAGGGGGGAAACACAATGAGCAGTTCTTC. It specifies CASSLVGIPGGKHNEQFF.

The chain combines TRBV5-1 with TRBJ1-2; TRBD1 matches 7 bases. The CDR3 is 14 amino acids. CDR1 is SGHRS, CDR2 YFSETQ, per germline. Trimming removed 1 base from V and 3 bases from J; junction bases left unmatched: 3. Here the CDR3 reads CASSLTGDDYGYTF. In DNA, the CDR3 is TGCGCCAGCAGCTTGACAGGGGATGACTATGGCTACACCTTC. Filled out from reference TRBV5-1 and TRBJ1-2, the complete variable domain reads KAGVTQTPRYLIKTRGQQVTLSCSPISGHRSVSWYQQTPGQGLQFLFEYFSETQRNKGNFPGRFSGRQFSNSRSEMNVSTLELGDSALYLCASSLTGDDYGYTFGSGTRLTVV.

The genes are TRBV5-1 and TRBJ1-2, with unresolved D. V was shortened by 0 bases and J by 4 bases, with 13 bases between the two germline ends. Germline V lookup: CDR1 SGHRS, CDR2 YFSETQ. CDR3 length equals 15 residues. Here the CDR3 DNA reads TGCGCCAGCAGCTTGGACGGGAGTGGGGTCTATGGCTACACCTTC. The encoded protein is CASSLDGSGVYGYTF. The full variable domain, completed using reference TRBV5-1 and TRBJ1-2, is KAGVTQTPRYLIKTRGQQVTLSCSPISGHRSVSWYQQTPGQGLQFLFEYFSETQRNKGNFPGRFSGRQFSNSRSEMNVSTLELGDSALYLCASSLDGSGVYGYTFGSGTRLTVV.

The chain recombines TRBV4-2 with TRBJ2-5, with TRBD2 matching 8 bases. Germline values: CDR1 LGHNA, CDR2 YNFKEQ. Trimming took 0 bases from V and 2 from J; bases not matched to a gene: 5. The CDR3 length is 16 residues. Here the CDR3 reads CASSQEGTSGQETQYF. CDR3 coding DNA: TGTGCCAGCAGCCAAGAGGGTACTAGCGGACAAGAGACCCAGTACTTC.

The chain carries TRBV5-6 and TRBJ2-5; TRBD1 is a possible D gene (5 bases). V was clipped by 0 bases and J by 2 bases, with 14 bases between them. CDR1 and CDR2 from the germline V gene are SGHDT and YYEEEE. The CDR3 runs 16 residues. This CDR3 is CASSLGLRQKQETQYF. Here the CDR3 DNA reads TGTGCCAGCAGCTTGGGACTTCGACAGAAACAAGAGACCCAGTACTTC.